Given below is one T cell receptor beta chain in context. Its antigen is not identified. The sample comes from a study of cytomegalovirus exposure and HLA in healthy donors. Whole-study results and caveats: It was reported that TCR beta sequences correctly inferred the HLA-A and HLA-B alleles for most subjects.

V dropped 6 bases and J dropped 1 base, with 21 bases sitting between them. The CDR3 is 18 residues long. Germline CDR1 reads SGHTA; CDR2 reads FQGNSA. Both 60 Vbeta primers and 13 Jbeta primers went into the PCR. Clones were read by immunoSEQ multiplex PCR, and TCRdb kept only the in-frame ones, dropping some. The data contain roughly 180,000 clones, roughly 9.4% of them singletons. The material sequenced was PBMCs. The source of this sequence is a woman in her twenties or thirties in good health and CMV-seropositive. The rearrangement joins TRBV7-2 to TRBJ2-2, with TRBD2 as a possible D gene (5 bases). The CDR3 here is CASRGVTRALRNTGELFF. As DNA, the CDR3 is TGTGCCAGCAGGGGTGTGACGAGGGCTTTGAGGAACACCGGGGAGCTGTTTTTT. The variable domain in full, with the rest retrieved from reference TRBV7-2 and TRBJ2-2, is GAGVSQSPSNKVTEKGKDVELRCDPISGHTALYWYRQSLGQGLEFLIYFQGNSAPDKSGLPSDRFSAERTGGSVSTLTIQRTQQEDSAVYLCASRGVTRALRNTGELFFGEGSRLTVL.